What follows is one T cell receptor (beta chain) and its context. The antigen is unknown. Germline V CDR1 and CDR2: SGHDN, FVKESK. The CDR3 runs to 18 residues. V was cut by 1 base and J by 7 bases, with 20 bases left in between. These data originate in a study of post-analysis software for immune sequencing data. In the study overall: The study covered relapsing-remitting, secondary progressive and progressive-relapsing courses of multiple sclerosis.

Study conclusions and caveats: The authors found that F measure strongly co-clustered same-batch samples. Controls significantly exceeded multiple sclerosis patients in normalized Chao1 diversity. Patients had higher frequencies than controls of roughly 5 TRBV segments, including TRBV5-6, TRBV5-1 and TRBV20-1.

Researchers reported that TCR beta cDNA libraries carried unique molecular identifiers. The authors obtained approximately 460,000 cDNA molecules from roughly 1.1 to 9.2 million T cells. Each CDR3 protein gets one entry after TCRdb re-called the PCR reads with MiXCR. The repertoire consists of over 700,000 distinct CDR3 sequences, with 25% to 30% occurring once and the leading ten covering roughly 0.54%. V is TRBV14 and J is TRBJ1-6; no reliable D call. Sequenced: blood. This receptor was taken from a girl aged 10-17 years with multiple sclerosis. CDR3 sequence reads: CASSQGRGRARRNSPLHF. CDR3 coding DNA: TGTGCCAGCAGCCAAGGCCGCGGTCGGGCAAGGCGAAATTCACCCCTCCACTTT.